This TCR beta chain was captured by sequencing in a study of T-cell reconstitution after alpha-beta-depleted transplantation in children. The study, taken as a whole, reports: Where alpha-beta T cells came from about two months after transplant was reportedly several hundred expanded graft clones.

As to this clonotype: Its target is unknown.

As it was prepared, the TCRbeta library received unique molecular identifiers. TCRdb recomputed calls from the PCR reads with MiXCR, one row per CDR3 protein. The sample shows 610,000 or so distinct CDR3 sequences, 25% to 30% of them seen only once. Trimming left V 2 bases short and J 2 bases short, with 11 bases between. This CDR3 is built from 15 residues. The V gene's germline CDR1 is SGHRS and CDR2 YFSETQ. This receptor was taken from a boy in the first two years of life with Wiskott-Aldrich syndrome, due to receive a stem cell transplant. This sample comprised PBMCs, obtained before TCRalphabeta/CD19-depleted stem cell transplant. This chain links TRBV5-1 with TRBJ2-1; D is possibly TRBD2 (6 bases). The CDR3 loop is CASSFGSFTYNEQFF. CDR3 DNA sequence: TGCGCCAGCAGCTTCGGGAGTTTCACCTACAATGAGCAGTTCTTC.